This T cell receptor beta chain originates from a study of cytomegalovirus exposure and HLA in healthy donors. General study findings and limits: Specificity for CMV antigens was confirmed in vitro for a few of the CMV-associated chains. The tendency of first-cohort TCR clusters to co-occur in the approximately 110 validation repertoires was identified by a subsequent analysis. Whilst most TCR sequences proved rare, a subset of public TCRs occurred across many donors.

With V trimmed by 1 base and J by 5 bases, 2 bases remained unmatched. CDR1 is SGHVS, CDR2 FQNEAQ, per germline. The CDR3 contains 15 residues. With respect to this clone: Its cognate antigen is unknown.

Sequenced by immunoSEQ multiplex PCR; TCRdb stores in-frame clones only, minus some. The sample has about 110,000 clones, more than 85% seen once. The clonotype originates from a woman between 18 and 30 years old in good health and CMV-seropositive. The sequenced sample was PBMCs. The chain links TRBV7-8 to TRBJ2-5; 12 bases align to TRBD2. The CDR3: CASSLVGTSGETQYF. CDR3 nucleotide sequence: TGTGCCAGCAGCTTAGTTGGGACTAGCGGGGAGACCCAGTACTTC.